This TCR beta chain was identified in a study of OX40 agonist ivuxolimab in advanced cancers. Study context: Three partial responders included one hepatocellular carcinoma patient and two cutaneous melanoma patients.

Sequencing was performed with immunoSEQ multiplex PCR; in TCRdb, only in-frame clones are kept and a portion is missing. The repertoire has about 71,000 clones, about three quarters of them found once; the top ten carry less than 5.5%. V was trimmed by 5 bases and J by 6 bases, leaving 23 bases between them. The germline V gene encodes CDR1 SGDLS and CDR2 YYNGEE. This CDR3 spans 17 amino acids. Notes on this clone: The sample holds other DNA sequences that translate to the same CDR3.

The rearrangement uses TRBV9 and TRBJ2-2, with unresolved D. The clonotype originates from an adult with an advanced solid tumor such as melanoma, head and neck, liver or kidney cancer. The sample in question was CD4+ or CD8+ T cells sorted from blood, obtained in a trial of the OX40 agonist ivuxolimab. CDR3 protein: CASSVRTDLGRPGELFF. The CDR3 DNA reads as TGTGCCAGCAGTGTTCGAACGGACCTAGGGCGCCCCGGGGAGCTGTTTTTT.